This T cell receptor (beta chain) is from a study of T cells after yellow fever vaccination. The overall study: SMART-Seq v4 Ultra Low Input prepared libraries from low-cell fractions. Study-wide results and limits: Clones from primary vaccination mostly reappeared after the booster (approximately 95% CD4, just over 85% CD8). Clonotypes appearing in both CD4 and CD8 compartments existed, and their share was small.

This clonotype was picked up many times. What it recognizes is unknown. Template-switching 5'RACE yielded the TCR cDNA; a universal primer site and UMIs were added in the process. One entry per CDR3 protein results from TCRdb running MiXCR on the 5' RACE reads. The sample lists roughly 170,000 distinct CDR3 sequences, roughly 6.2% occurring once. Germline V lookup: CDR1 MDHEN, CDR2 SYDVKM. The germline V and J ends were trimmed by 7 bases and 5 bases, with 18 bases remaining between them. The CDR3 contains 15 residues. Sample: CD4+ T cells sorted from PBMCs, taken on the day of the first yellow fever vaccination. The chain carries TRBV28 and TRBJ2-1; D unresolved. This sequence was found in a man younger than 30 who received the YFV17D yellow fever vaccine. The CDR3 coding sequence is TGTGCCAGCATCTCCTCTGGAATGGTGGACAATGAGCAGTTCTTC. It specifies CASISSGMVDNEQFF.